This T cell receptor beta chain was sequenced in a study of PD-1 blockade in classical Hodgkin lymphoma (dated by TCRdb to 2018 to 2020). In the study overall: The study used TCR beta sequencing and CyTOF to define a peripheral blood immune signature of response to PD-1 blockade in classical Hodgkin lymphoma. Paper-wide results and their limitations: Baseline TCR diversity was reported to be lower in newly diagnosed patients than in healthy donors and to be lower still in relapsed/refractory patients. The study was limited to a single clinical trial cohort, and causes of repertoire differences, possibly disease activity or prior therapy, remained undefined.

What the time point label conveys for this sample: newly diagnosed, previously untreated cHL patient sample. As a comparison group for the relapsed/refractory trial patients, PBMCs from patients with newly diagnosed, previously untreated classical Hodgkin lymphoma were sequenced. Peripheral blood was collected in 8 mL Vacutainer Cell Preparation Tubes, from which PBMCs were isolated by centrifugation and then cryopreserved. Details on this clone: No antigen is known for it. Qualities for individual bases were not recorded, and no much larger clone is one base off.

Deletion took 2 bases off V and 2 bases off J, with a span of 7 bases between the germline ends. The germline V gene gives CDR1 as MNHEY and CDR2 as SVGAGI. The CDR3 measures 14 amino acids from cysteine to phenylalanine. Of all the DNA, just the CDR3 is kept, 42 bases in frame from base 1. Genomic DNA was extracted with the Qiagen DNeasy kit from unsorted PBMCs and from negatively selected CD4+ and CD8+ fractions. Using primers that anneal to V and J segments, immunoSEQ multiplex PCR amplified the TCR beta CDR3 regions. A synthetic immune receptor repertoire was used to minimize amplification bias, and remaining bias was computationally removed after sequencing. The paper's data handling went like this. Custom Python scripts were used to quantify repertoire diversity as the Shannon entropy index. Unsorted, CD4+ and CD8+ repertoires were analyzed separately, except in combined analyses where CD4+ and CD8+ sequences were merged in silico. Not all clones reach the TCRdb copy of this immuneACCESS table, which keeps in-frame sequences only. Checked studies attribute under half of the gap to unresolved V genes and leave the rest unexplained. The V and J calls and clone size come from that table; D and trimming were worked out from the DNA. The sample table records tens of thousands of clones; over 85% of these occur just once. In total, the top ten clones hold 3% to 5% of the sample.

The chain is assembled from TRBV6-5 and TRBJ1-5; possibly the D gene is TRBD1, per 5 matching bases. This receptor was obtained from a human donor with classical Hodgkin lymphoma. Sequenced material: peripheral blood mononuclear cells (PBMCs). The DNA sequence follows: TGTGCCAGCAGTTACGGCAGGGGCAATCAGCCCCAGCATTTT. The translation is CASSYGRGNQPQHF.